The T cell receptor beta chain under discussion was sequenced for a study of shared clonotypes between healthy human individuals. Study-wide background: Researchers assigned three CD4 naive, three CD4 memory, two CD8 naive and one CD8 memory plate to each donor.

General study results and limits: Generation of non-shared clonotypes was less probable than generation of clonotypes shared by all four donors.

To note about this clone: What it recognizes is unknown.

Produced via immunoSEQ multiplex PCR; TCRdb's table is partial and in-frame only. The table includes roughly 1,500,000 clones, approximately 98.5% detected once. The TCR originated in a man aged 25-45 years in good health. Material: naive CD4+ T cells sorted from blood. Indicated subset: CD45RA+ positively selected.

DNA for the CDR3: TGCAGCGTTGGTGTAAATGGGGTTTCAGCGGGAGAGCAGTACTTC. Residues: CSVGVNGVSAGEQYF. J is TRBJ2-7 and V is TRBV29-1; 7 bases agree with TRBD2. The CDR3 is made up of 15 amino acids. From germline, CDR1 is SQVTM and CDR2 ANQGSEA. Germline trimming cut 4 bases from V and 7 bases from J; bases unmatched to any gene: 16.